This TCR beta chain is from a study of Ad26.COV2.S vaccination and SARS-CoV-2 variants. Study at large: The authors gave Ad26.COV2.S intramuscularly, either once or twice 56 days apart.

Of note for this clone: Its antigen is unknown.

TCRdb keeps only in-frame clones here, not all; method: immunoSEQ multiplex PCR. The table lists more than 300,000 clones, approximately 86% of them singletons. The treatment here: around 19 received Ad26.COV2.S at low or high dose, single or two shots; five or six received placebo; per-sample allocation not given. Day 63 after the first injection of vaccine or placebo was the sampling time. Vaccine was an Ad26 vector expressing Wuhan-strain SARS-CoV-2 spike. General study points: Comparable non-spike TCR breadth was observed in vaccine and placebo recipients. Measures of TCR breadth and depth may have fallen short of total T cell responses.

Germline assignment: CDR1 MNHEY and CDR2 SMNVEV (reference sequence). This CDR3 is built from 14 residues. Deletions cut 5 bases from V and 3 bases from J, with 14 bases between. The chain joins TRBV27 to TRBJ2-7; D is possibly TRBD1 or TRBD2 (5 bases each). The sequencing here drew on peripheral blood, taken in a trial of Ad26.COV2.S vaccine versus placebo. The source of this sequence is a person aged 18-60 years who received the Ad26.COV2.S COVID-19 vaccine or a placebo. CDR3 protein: CASSAGTVDYEQYF. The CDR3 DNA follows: TGTGCCAGCAGTGCTGGGACGGTTGACTACGAGCAGTACTTC.